Included here is one T cell receptor (beta chain) sequence, with context. The antigen is unknown. Per germline, CDR1 ENHRY and CDR2 SYGVKD. There are 13 residues in the CDR3. With V trimmed by 6 bases and J by 8 bases, 6 bases remained unmatched. Repertoires were generated with immunoSEQ multiplex PCR, while TCRdb's copy carries only in-frame clones and drops some. The data show 68,000 or so clones, 65% to 80% seen once. The entry originates in a study of T cell responses to AZD1222 COVID-19 vaccine. Study-wide results and limits: All repertoire sampling was performed exclusively after the peak T cell response.

The rearrangement joins TRBV10-3 to TRBJ1-4; 7 positions agree with TRBD1. The origin of this receptor is an adult in good health. Specimen: peripheral blood, collected on day 0 of AZD1222 vaccination. The CDR3 loop is CAISTGAEEKLFF. CDR3 coding DNA: TGTGCCATCAGCACAGGGGCAGAGGAAAAACTGTTTTTT.